The sequence of this T cell receptor (beta chain) was determined in a study of shared clonotypes between healthy human individuals. The CDR3 consists of 15 residues. The germline gives CDR1 SGHTA, CDR2 FQGNSA. V shed 5 bases and J shed 5 bases, with 18 bases lying between them. TCRdb keeps only in-frame clones here, not all; method: immunoSEQ multiplex PCR. This sample has hundreds of thousands of clones; around 73% occur once, and the top ten carry around 1.7%. The sequenced sample was memory CD4+ T cells sorted from blood. Subset defined: CD45RA-negative fraction. The V call is TRBV7-2, the J call TRBJ1-2; the D gene is possibly TRBD1 (6 bases). The receptor was derived from a young woman in good health. The CDR3: CASSRNRARGYGYTF. As DNA, the CDR3 is TGTGCCAGCAGCCGAAACAGGGCGAGGGGATATGGCTACACCTTC.